Listed below are T cell receptor beta chains from one sample, sequenced in a study of shared clonotypes between healthy human individuals. Sequenced by immunoSEQ multiplex PCR; TCRdb stores in-frame clones only, minus some. This sample has 2,100,000 or so clones, with under 97% found just once. Sequencing was done on a sample of naive CD4+ T cells sorted from blood. Every receptor here comes from a man between 18 and 29 years old in good health. CDR3s include the opening cysteine and the closing phenylalanine or tryptophan. A D gene is named only where the DNA matches it firmly. Not every row has a clone size; where given, it reads once, few, many or a size class.

J gene	D gene	V gene	clone size	CDR3 DNA	CDR3 protein
TRBJ2-2	TRBD1	TRBV7-7	.	TGTGCTAGCAGCCCAGACGGACAGGGTGGATCCGGGGAGCTGTTTTTT	CASSPDGQGGSGELFF
TRBJ2-3	.	TRBV2	.	TGTGCCAGCAGTGTAATACAGGGCACAGATACGCAGTATTTT	CASSVIQGTDTQYF
TRBJ2-1	.	TRBV4-1	.	TGCGCCAGCAGCCAAGAAGGGCGACTATACAATGAGCAGTTCTTC	CASSQEGRLYNEQFF
TRBJ2-7	.	TRBV5-1	.	TGCGCCAGCAGCTTGGAAGGGGTAAGCTACGAGCAGTACTTC	CASSLEGVSYEQYF
TRBJ1-4	.	TRBV27	.	TGTGCCAGCAGGGCCCGGGCAACTAATGAAAAACTGTTTTTT	CASRARATNEKLFF
TRBJ2-2	.	TRBV7-9	.	TGTGCCAGCAGCTTTTTGTCCCGGGGCGGCACCGGGGAGCTGTTTTTT	CASSFLSRGGTGELFF
TRBJ2-3	.	TRBV28	.	TGTGCCAGCAGTTTACCGGGGACTACAGATACGCAGTATTTT	CASSLPGTTDTQYF
TRBJ2-7	.	TRBV6-5	.	TGTGCCAGCAGTCCCGGTCTCTACGAGCAGTACTTC	CASSPGLYEQYF
TRBJ1-4	.	TRBV6-1	once	TGTGGAGTATCTGCAACTAATGAAAAACTGTTTTTT	CGVSATNEKLFF
TRBJ1-6	.	TRBV10-3	.	TGTGCCATCAGTGCGAAGGGCCTGCTTAATTCACCCCTCCACTTT	CAISAKGLLNSPLHF
TRBJ1-2	TRBD1	TRBV6-6	.	TGTGCCAGCAGTTACCGCACGACAGGGGGCGCCGATGGCTACACCTTC	CASSYRTTGGADGYTF
TRBJ1-3	.	TRBV28	.	TGTGCCAGCAGTTCACCGAGCGACAGGCGCTCTGGAAACACCATATATTTT	CASSSPSDRRSGNTIYF
TRBJ2-5	.	TRBV5-6	.	TGTGCCAGCAGCTTGTGGGTTGAACCCTCCCGGGAGACCCAGTACTTC	CASSLWVEPSRETQYF
TRBJ1-3	TRBD1	TRBV6-5	.	TGTGCCAGCAGTACCCACAGGGGGCGAGGAAACACCATATATTTT	CASSTHRGRGNTIYF
TRBJ1-3	.	TRBV9	.	TGTGCCAGCAGCATAGAAGTGGGAACTGGAAACACCATATATTTT	CASSIEVGTGNTIYF
TRBJ2-2	TRBD1	TRBV2	.	TGTGCCAGCAGTGGGGGGACAGGCAGAACCGGGGAGCTGTTTTTT	CASSGGTGRTGELFF
TRBJ2-4	.	TRBV6-1	.	TGTGCCAGCAGTGTTAGATTAGGCACGGACATTCAGTACTTC	CASSVRLGTDIQYF
TRBJ1-5	.	TRBV7-8	.	TGTGCCAGCAGCTTAGGACAGGGCAATCAGCCCCAGCATTTT	CASSLGQGNQPQHF
TRBJ1-5	.	TRBV28	.	TGTGCCAGCAGAGGTAGCTTCAATCAGCCCCAGCATTTT	CASRGSFNQPQHF
TRBJ2-7	TRBD2	TRBV28	.	TGTGCCAGCAGTCTACAGCCGGGACTAGCGTCCTACGAGCAGTACTTC	CASSLQPGLASYEQYF
TRBJ2-7	.	TRBV5-1	.	TGCGCCAGCAGCTTTACCCAGGTCTCCTACGAGCAGTACTTC	CASSFTQVSYEQYF
TRBJ1-1	.	TRBV7-9	.	TGTGCCAGCACCCGGTTTGAGGGCACTGAAGCTTTCTTT	CASTRFEGTEAFF
TRBJ1-2	TRBD1	TRBV5-1	.	TGCGCCAGCAGCGCCCAGACAGGGGGCGTCTATGGCTACACCTTC	CASSAQTGGVYGYTF
TRBJ2-3	.	TRBV9	once	TGTGCCAGCAGCGGAGGGTTGGATACGCAGTATTTT	CASSGGLDTQYF
TRBJ1-1	TRBD1	TRBV5-1	.	TGCGCCAGCAGCTTGATGGACAGGGGCCAGACTGAAGCTTTCTTT	CASSLMDRGQTEAFF
TRBJ1-2	.	TRBV28	.	TGTGCCAGCGGTAACAGGGTCCGAGCTAACTATGGCTACACCTTC	CASGNRVRANYGYTF
TRBJ2-3	TRBD2	TRBV9	.	TGTGCCAGCAGCGTAGCGTCCGGCGGGAGGGCCCGAGGCACAGATACGCAGTATTTT	CASSVASGGRARGTDTQYF
TRBJ1-4	.	TRBV5-1	.	TGCGCCAGCAGCTTGGGGGCAGCTCAGGAAAAACTGTTTTTT	CASSLGAAQEKLFF
TRBJ2-7	.	TRBV30	.	TGTGCCTGGGCCGATTTTGATTCCGAGCAGTACTTC	CAWADFDSEQYF
TRBJ1-2	TRBD1	TRBV5-1	.	TGCGCCAGCAGCGGGGACAGGGGTGGCTACACCTTC	CASSGDRGGYTF
TRBJ1-5	.	TRBV18	.	TGTGCCAGCTCACTCACTTTGAGTAATCAGCCCCAGCATTTT	CASSLTLSNQPQHF
TRBJ1-2	.	TRBV5-6	once	TGTGCCAGCAGCTGGACCCCGGGTGGGGGGCCGGGCTATGGCTACACCTTC	CASSWTPGGGPGYGYTF
TRBJ2-1	TRBD1	TRBV7-9	.	TGTGCCAGCAGCTTAGGAGAGACAGGGGGCGAGGGAGGTGAGCAGTTCTTC	CASSLGETGGEGGEQFF
TRBJ1-2	.	TRBV2	.	TGTGCCAGCAGTCCAACAGGGACTAACTATGGCTACACCTTC	CASSPTGTNYGYTF
TRBJ2-1	.	TRBV6-1	.	TGTGCCAGCAGTGAACCCTGGCGGGGATACAATGAGCAGTTCTTC	CASSEPWRGYNEQFF
TRBJ2-7	.	TRBV6-5	.	TGTGCCAGCAGCTCTGGAGACTACGAGCAGTACTTC	CASSSGDYEQYF
TRBJ1-6	.	TRBV7-3	.	TGTGCCAGCAGCTTAACCCGGGGTAATTCACCCCTCCACTTT	CASSLTRGNSPLHF
TRBJ1-1	.	TRBV7-7	.	TGTGCTAGCAGCGAAGCGTGGGGCACTGAAGCTTTCTTT	CASSEAWGTEAFF
TRBJ2-7	.	TRBV2	.	TGTGCCAGCCAGGGAGCGGGTTTTTCCTACGAGCAGTACTTC	CASQGAGFSYEQYF
TRBJ1-1	TRBD1	TRBV30	.	TGTGCCTGGAGTGTTGGGACAGCTGAAGCTTTCTTT	CAWSVGTAEAFF
TRBJ2-7	.	TRBV19	.	TGTGCCAGTAGCCGTATGGACGGGGCAGGGCGCGAGCAGTACTTC	CASSRMDGAGREQYF
TRBJ2-1	.	TRBV27	.	TGTGCCAGCAGTTTATCGATAAGACTCCCGGGACTGGGATCTTACAATGAGCAGTTCTTC	CASSLSIRLPGLGSYNEQFF
TRBJ1-6	TRBD1	TRBV5-1	.	TGCGCCAGCACCCCGGGGCCGGGACAGGGGAATTCACCCCTCCACTTT	CASTPGPGQGNSPLHF
TRBJ1-6	.	TRBV4-1	.	TGCGCCAGCAGCCAAGTTCAGCGGAATTCACCCCTCCACTTT	CASSQVQRNSPLHF
TRBJ1-3	.	TRBV19	.	TGTGCCAGTAGTGCCCCGGGGGTGTCCTCTGGAAACACCATATATTTT	CASSAPGVSSGNTIYF
TRBJ2-7	TRBD1	TRBV5-6	once	TGTGCCAGCAGCTTGCCATCTGTTCCCGGACAGGGATCCTACGAGCAGTACTTC	CASSLPSVPGQGSYEQYF
TRBJ1-3	.	TRBV18	once	TGTGCCAGCTCACCCAAACCCCTCTCTGGAAACACCATATATTTT	CASSPKPLSGNTIYF
TRBJ1-1	TRBD1	TRBV18	.	TGTGCCAGCTCACCTTCCTCTATGACAGGGGAGGTAGCTTTCTTT	CASSPSSMTGEVAFF
TRBJ2-7	.	TRBV7-4	.	TGTGCCACACATTGGGGGGTCTACGAGCAGTACTTC	CATHWGVYEQYF
TRBJ2-6	TRBD1	TRBV10-3	.	TGTGCCATCAGTGAGCAGGGGGCGGGCTCTGGGGCCAACGTCCTGACTTTC	CAISEQGAGSGANVLTF
TRBJ2-1	TRBD1	TRBV29-1	once	TGCAGCGCCCCCCGGGACAGGGGGAACAATGAGCAGTTCTTC	CSAPRDRGNNEQFF
TRBJ1-2	TRBD1	TRBV11-2	once	TGTGCCAGCAGCTTAGGGACGGGACAGGGGGCGGCGAACTATGGCTACACCTTC	CASSLGTGQGAANYGYTF